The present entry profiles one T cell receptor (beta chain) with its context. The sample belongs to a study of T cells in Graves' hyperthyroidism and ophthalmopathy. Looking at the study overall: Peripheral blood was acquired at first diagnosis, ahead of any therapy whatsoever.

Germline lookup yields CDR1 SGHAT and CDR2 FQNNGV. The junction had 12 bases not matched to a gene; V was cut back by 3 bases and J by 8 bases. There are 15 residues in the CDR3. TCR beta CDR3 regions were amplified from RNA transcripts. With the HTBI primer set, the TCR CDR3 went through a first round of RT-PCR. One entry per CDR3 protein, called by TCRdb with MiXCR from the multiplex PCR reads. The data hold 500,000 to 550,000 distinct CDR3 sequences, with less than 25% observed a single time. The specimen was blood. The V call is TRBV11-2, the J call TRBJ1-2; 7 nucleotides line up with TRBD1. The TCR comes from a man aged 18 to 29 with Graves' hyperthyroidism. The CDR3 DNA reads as TGTGCCAGCAGCTTTGTGAGGGGGCAATCTGGGGGCTACACCTTC. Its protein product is CASSFVRGQSGGYTF.